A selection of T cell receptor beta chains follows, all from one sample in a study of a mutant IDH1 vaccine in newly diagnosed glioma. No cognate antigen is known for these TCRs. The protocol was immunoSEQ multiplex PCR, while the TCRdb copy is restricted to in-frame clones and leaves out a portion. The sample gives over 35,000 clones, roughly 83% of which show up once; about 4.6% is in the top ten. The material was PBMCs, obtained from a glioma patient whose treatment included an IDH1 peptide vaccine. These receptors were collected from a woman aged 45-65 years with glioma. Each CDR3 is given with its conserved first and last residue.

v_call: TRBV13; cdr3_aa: CASSLDWGVGNTIYF
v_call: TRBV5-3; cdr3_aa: CARRRSGTVYEQYF
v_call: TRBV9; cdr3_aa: CASSVGPQAGMNTEAFF
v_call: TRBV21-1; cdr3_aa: CASSKGRYGGANYEQYF
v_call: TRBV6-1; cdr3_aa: CASRSQGFVDTEAFF
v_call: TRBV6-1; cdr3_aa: CASSIDWETGNTIYF
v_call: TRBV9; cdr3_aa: CASSVTGAYGYTF
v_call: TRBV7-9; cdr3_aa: CASSLDDQPQHF
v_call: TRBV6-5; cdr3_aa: CASSYSASGEIKTQYF
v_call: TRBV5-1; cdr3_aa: CASRRDRVFSYEQYF
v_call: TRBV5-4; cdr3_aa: CASSPQNNYGYTF
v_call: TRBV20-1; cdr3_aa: CSARGQETQYF
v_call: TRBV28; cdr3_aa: CASSYLTGGSYGYTF
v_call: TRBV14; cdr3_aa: CASSQVGGEGYTF
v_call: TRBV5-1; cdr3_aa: CASTLEGGPPEAFF
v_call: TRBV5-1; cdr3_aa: CASSLRNEQFF
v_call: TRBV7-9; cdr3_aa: CASSLGGTGLRNGYTF
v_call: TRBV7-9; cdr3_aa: CASSPTGNTEAFF
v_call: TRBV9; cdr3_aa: CASSVDRPSSYNEQFF
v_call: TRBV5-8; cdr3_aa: CASTRLETQYF
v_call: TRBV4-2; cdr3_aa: CASSQGLSPEDGYTF
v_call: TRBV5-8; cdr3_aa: CASSLRRNTYTEAFF
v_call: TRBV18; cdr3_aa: CASSPGTSNNSPLHF
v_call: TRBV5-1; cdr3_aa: CASSPKSVGDREQYF
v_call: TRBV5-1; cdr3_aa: CASSLGGEETQYF
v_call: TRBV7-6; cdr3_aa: CASSRGVSYNSPLHF
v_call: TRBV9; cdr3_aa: CASSVNRDGKAFF
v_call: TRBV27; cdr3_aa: CASSFWGSNQPQHF
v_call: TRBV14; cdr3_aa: CASSQVYRWPYEQYF
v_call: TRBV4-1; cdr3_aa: CASSPGLADTQYF
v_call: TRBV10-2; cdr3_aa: CASTSNTGAGSGYTF
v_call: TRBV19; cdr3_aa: CASSINRENTEAFF
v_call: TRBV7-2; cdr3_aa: CASSGRDFPGGTEAFF
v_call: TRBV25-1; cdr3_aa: CASSVLSGSYEQYF
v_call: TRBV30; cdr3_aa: CAWRKTRVNYGYTF
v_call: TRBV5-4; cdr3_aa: CASSSGVNPDNEQFF
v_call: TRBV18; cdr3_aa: CASSPGRDNYGYTF
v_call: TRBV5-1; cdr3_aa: CASSLPTSRYQETQYF
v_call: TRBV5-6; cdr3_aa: CASSLRDQPQHF
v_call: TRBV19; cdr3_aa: CASIDRSSYNSPLHF
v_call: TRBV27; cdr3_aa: CASSLGTSVYEQYF
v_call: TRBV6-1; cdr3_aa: CASRRLTYNSPLHF